The clone carrying this T cell receptor beta chain was recorded only once. Antigen unknown. It was with 60 Vbeta and 13 Jbeta primers that the PCR ran. Produced via immunoSEQ multiplex PCR; TCRdb's table is partial and in-frame only. The sample contains some 250,000 clones, 82% of which appear only once. The data stem from a study of cytomegalovirus exposure and HLA in healthy donors. Whole-study findings and limits: Common viral pathogens were later found to be apparently linked to several of the most significant clusters.

Germline V gene data show CDR1 as MGHDK and CDR2 as SYGVNS. This CDR3 is built from 17 residues. Trimming took 5 bases from V and 3 from J, leaving 20 bases between them. The receptor's source is a middle-aged woman in good health and CMV-seropositive. This chain joins TRBV25-1 and TRBJ1-3, with TRBD1 as a possible D gene (6 bases). Sample: PBMCs. The CDR3 region has the DNA TGTGCCAGCAGTATGGGTCTCGGGACAAGAGGTGGAAACACCATATATTTT. It specifies CASSMGLGTRGGNTIYF. Variable domain in full (rest from reference TRBV25-1 and TRBJ1-3): EADIYQTPRYLVIGTGKKITLECSQTMGHDKMYWYQQDPGMELHLIHYSYGVNSTEKGDLSSESTVSRIRTEHFPLTLESARPSHTSQYLCASSMGLGTRGGNTIYFGEGSWLTVV.